The 20 T cell receptor beta chains in this list originate from one sample, sequenced in a study of technical replicates of blood from several donors. The table came from immunoSEQ multiplex PCR; TCRdb's copy has only in-frame clones and leaves some out. The table includes around 90,000 clones, approximately 94% detected once. The sample comprised T cells isolated from PBMCs. Every receptor here comes from a human donor in good health.

This rearrangement joins TRBV7-9 to TRBJ2-7; no reliable D call. The CDR3 is 15 amino acids. The V gene's germline CDR1 is SEHNR and CDR2 FQNEAQ (reference sequence). V was cut by 5 bases and J by 0 bases, with 14 bases left in between. The CDR3 here is CASSRTVSSSYEQYF. The CDR3 nucleotides are TGTGCCAGCAGCCGCACAGTTTCCAGCTCCTACGAGCAGTACTTC.

This clone was observed a single time. The chain joins TRBV11-1 to TRBJ2-1, with a tentative D call TRBD2 (5 bases). This CDR3 region has 13 residues. Germline CDR1 and CDR2: SGHAT and FQDESV (reference sequence). Between the trimmed V and J ends, which lost 1 base and 7 bases, there was a span of 8 bases. The CDR3 bases are TGTGCCAGCAGCTTAGATCGAGGGAATGAGCAGTTCTTC. Amino acid sequence: CASSLDRGNEQFF.

The chain is built from TRBV2 and TRBJ2-4; tentative D call: TRBD1 (6 bases). The germline V and J ends were trimmed by 1 base and 12 bases, with 16 bases remaining between them. This CDR3 has 14 amino acids. Germline V lookup: CDR1 SNHLY, CDR2 FYNNEI. CDR3: CASSEGGQDRAQYF. In DNA form, the CDR3 reads TGTGCCAGCAGTGAAGGGGGGCAGGATCGTGCTCAGTACTTC.

Here the CDR3 reads CASSSGLAGVADTQYF. CDR3 bases: TGTGCCAGCAGCTCGGGACTAGCGGGAGTCGCAGATACGCAGTATTTT. V is TRBV7-3 and J is TRBJ2-3; TRBD2 agrees at 14 bases. The germline V gene encodes CDR1 SGHTA and CDR2 FQGTGA. The CDR3 consists of 16 residues. J lost 4 bases, V lost 4 bases, and 4 bases had no gene match.

This clone was detected only a few times. V and J are TRBV10-3 and TRBJ2-3; 10 bases line up with TRBD2. This CDR3 is 14 amino acids long. CDR1 ENHRY and CDR2 SYGVKD come from the germline V gene. Germline trimming cut 6 bases from V and 1 base from J; bases unmatched to any gene: 1. The CDR3 nucleotides are TGTGCCATCAGGGGGACTAGCGGCACAGATACGCAGTATTTT. Translating it yields CAIRGTSGTDTQYF.

This chain links TRBV27 with TRBJ1-2; possibly TRBD1 for D (6 bases). V was cut by 6 bases and J by 7 bases, with 21 bases left in between. The CDR3 spans 15 residues. Germline V gene lookup returns CDR1 MNHEY and CDR2 SMNVEV (reference sequence). The CDR3 loop reads CASRGHGGGQFGYTF. The CDR3, as DNA: TGTGCCAGCAGGGGGCACGGGGGGGGGCAGTTTGGCTACACCTTC.

This clone was recorded once. V is TRBV5-6 and J is TRBJ1-4; 8 bases are shared with TRBD1. This CDR3 contains 15 residues. From germline, CDR1 is SGHDT and CDR2 YYEEEE. With 2 bases clipped from V and 7 bases from J, the junction kept 7 bases outside the gene matches. The CDR3 coding sequence is TGTGCCAGCAGCTTTTTTAGGACAGGGTCTGAAAAACTGTTTTTT. Translation: CASSFFRTGSEKLFF.

This clone was counted a few times. The J gene is TRBJ1-1, the V gene TRBV9; D remains ambiguous. Germline loops: CDR1 SGDLS, CDR2 YYNGEE. This CDR3 contains 13 residues. Trimming stripped 4 bases from V and 3 bases from J, with 10 bases between. CDR3 sequence reads: CASSLGSDTEAFF. DNA of the CDR3: TGTGCCAGCAGCTTAGGATCAGACACTGAAGCTTTCTTT.

The gene calls are TRBV5-1 and TRBJ1-5; D perhaps matches TRBD1 (5 bases). Germline CDR1 reads SGHRS; CDR2 reads YFSETQ. The V and J ends lost 0 bases and 1 base respectively, with 5 bases between them. The CDR3 is made up of 14 amino acids. CDR3: CASSLGQSNQPQHF. The CDR3 DNA is TGCGCCAGCAGCTTGGGACAGAGCAATCAGCCCCAGCATTTT.

This clone was observed a single time. This same CDR3 is encoded by further DNA sequences in the sample. In DNA form, the CDR3 reads TGTGCCAGCAGCGCGGGGACAGCCTACGAGCAGTACTTC. This encodes CASSAGTAYEQYF. The V and J genes are TRBV5-4 and TRBJ2-7; D may be TRBD1 (7 bases). This CDR3 contains 13 residues. CDR1 and CDR2 from the germline V gene are SGHNT and YYREEE (reference sequence). V was pared by 4 bases and J by 2 bases, with 10 bases between.

The genes are TRBV19 and TRBJ1-4; D call uncertain. Germline CDR1 is LNHDA and CDR2 is SQIVND (reference sequence). V was cut by 1 base and J by 11 bases, with 11 bases left in between. The CDR3 length is 13 residues. The DNA of the CDR3 is TGTGCCAGTAGTATAGCCCTTGGGGAGAAACTGTTTTTT. As protein: CASSIALGEKLFF.

This clone was seen once. J is TRBJ2-3 and V is TRBV7-9, with D perhaps TRBD2 (5 bases). V lost 1 base and J 3 bases, leaving 11 bases between the germline ends. Germline assignment: CDR1 SEHNR and CDR2 FQNEAQ (reference sequence). This CDR3 is built from 15 residues. The CDR3 loop reads CASSLGRVTTDTQYF. As DNA, the CDR3 is TGTGCCAGCAGCTTAGGGCGGGTGACTACAGATACGCAGTATTTT. Combining the CDR3 with reference TRBV7-9 and TRBJ2-3 gives the whole variable domain DTGVSQNPRHKITKRGQNVTFRCDPISEHNRLYWYRQTLGQGPEFLTYFQNEAQLEKSRLLSDRFSAERPKGSFSTLEIQRTEQGDSAMYLCASSLGRVTTDTQYFGPGTRLTVL.

The V gene is TRBV2, the J gene TRBJ2-1, with TRBD1 identical over 8 bases. CDR1 is SNHLY and CDR2 is FYNNEI in the germline V gene. The CDR3 extends over 11 amino acids. The V and J ends lost 9 bases and 6 bases, in that order; junction bases with no gene match: 1. The CDR3 loop reads CASTGGNEQFF. CDR3 nucleotide sequence: TGTGCCAGTACAGGGGGCAATGAGCAGTTCTTC. The whole variable domain, remainder taken from reference TRBV2 and TRBJ2-1, is EPEVTQTPSHQVTQMGQEVILRCVPISNHLYFYWYRQILGQKVEFLVSFYNNEISEKSEIFDDQFSVERPDGSNFTLKIRSTKLEDSAMYFCASTGGNEQFFGPGTRLTVL.

The chain couples TRBV4-3 to TRBJ2-7; 10 bases align to TRBD1. V lost 3 bases, J lost 6 bases, and 11 bases stayed unmatched. CDR1 is LGHNA and CDR2 is YSLEER in the germline V gene. CDR3 length: 16 amino acids. CDR3 loop: CASSQAPGTGVSEQYF. The CDR3 coding sequence is TGCGCCAGCAGCCAGGCTCCCGGGACAGGGGTTTCCGAGCAGTACTTC.

The J gene is TRBJ1-5, the V gene TRBV19, with TRBD1 identical over 10 bases. Looked up from germline, CDR1 is LNHDA and CDR2 is SQIVND (reference sequence). V shed 7 bases and J 2 bases; nucleotides not matched to a gene: 2. The length of the CDR3 is 14 residues. In DNA form, the CDR3 reads TGTGCCAGTAAAGGGACAGGGGGCAATCAGCCCCAGCATTTT. Translating gives CASKGTGGNQPQHF.

Details on this clone: The junction departs from the called germline gene at one end, perhaps through a read error. The V call is TRBV6-5, the J call TRBJ2-3, with 7 nucleotides matching TRBD2. The germline gives CDR1 MNHEY, CDR2 SVGAGI. The CDR3 extends over 15 amino acids. The CDR3 nucleotides are TGTGCCAACAGTTACCAGGCGGGAGTCACAGATACGCAGTATTTT. It yields the protein CANSYQAGVTDTQYF.

The chain combines TRBV7-9 with TRBJ1-2; TRBD1 might be the D (6 bases). CDR3 length: 14 amino acids. The germline V gene has CDR1 SEHNR and CDR2 FQNEAQ (reference sequence). Trimming left V 2 bases short and J 4 bases short, with 11 bases between. The CDR3 nucleotides are TGTGCCAGCAGCTTAAAGACAGGCCTCTATGGCTACACCTTC. It translates to CASSLKTGLYGYTF.

The chain employs TRBV18 and TRBJ1-2; a weak D match, TRBD1 (5 bases). Per the germline V gene, CDR1 is KGHSH and CDR2 is LQKENI. CDR3 length: 15 amino acids. Trimming removed 3 bases at V and 4 bases at J, with 15 bases between. The CDR3 bases are TGTGCCAGCTCACCGAGGGAGGGGAAGGTCTATGGCTACACCTTC. Residues: CASSPREGKVYGYTF.

The CDR3 here is CASSPAVTYEQYF. The CDR3 DNA follows: TGTGCCAGCAGCCCGGCGGTTACCTACGAGCAGTACTTC. This sequence joins TRBV6-5 and TRBJ2-7; D remains ambiguous. This CDR3 has 13 residues. Trimming cost V 6 bases and J 2 bases, with 11 bases left between them. Germline CDR1 MNHEY, CDR2 SVGAGI.

The V call is TRBV19, the J call TRBJ2-3; D is possibly TRBD2 (6 bases). CDR1 and CDR2 (germline): LNHDA, SQIVND (reference sequence). Trimming shortened V by 11 bases and J by 7 bases, and 22 bases separated the two germline ends. The CDR3 length is 14 residues. The CDR3 nucleotides are TGTGCCTGCCATAGCGGAACTAGCTGGAATACGCAGTATTTT. The encoded protein is CACHSGTSWNTQYF.